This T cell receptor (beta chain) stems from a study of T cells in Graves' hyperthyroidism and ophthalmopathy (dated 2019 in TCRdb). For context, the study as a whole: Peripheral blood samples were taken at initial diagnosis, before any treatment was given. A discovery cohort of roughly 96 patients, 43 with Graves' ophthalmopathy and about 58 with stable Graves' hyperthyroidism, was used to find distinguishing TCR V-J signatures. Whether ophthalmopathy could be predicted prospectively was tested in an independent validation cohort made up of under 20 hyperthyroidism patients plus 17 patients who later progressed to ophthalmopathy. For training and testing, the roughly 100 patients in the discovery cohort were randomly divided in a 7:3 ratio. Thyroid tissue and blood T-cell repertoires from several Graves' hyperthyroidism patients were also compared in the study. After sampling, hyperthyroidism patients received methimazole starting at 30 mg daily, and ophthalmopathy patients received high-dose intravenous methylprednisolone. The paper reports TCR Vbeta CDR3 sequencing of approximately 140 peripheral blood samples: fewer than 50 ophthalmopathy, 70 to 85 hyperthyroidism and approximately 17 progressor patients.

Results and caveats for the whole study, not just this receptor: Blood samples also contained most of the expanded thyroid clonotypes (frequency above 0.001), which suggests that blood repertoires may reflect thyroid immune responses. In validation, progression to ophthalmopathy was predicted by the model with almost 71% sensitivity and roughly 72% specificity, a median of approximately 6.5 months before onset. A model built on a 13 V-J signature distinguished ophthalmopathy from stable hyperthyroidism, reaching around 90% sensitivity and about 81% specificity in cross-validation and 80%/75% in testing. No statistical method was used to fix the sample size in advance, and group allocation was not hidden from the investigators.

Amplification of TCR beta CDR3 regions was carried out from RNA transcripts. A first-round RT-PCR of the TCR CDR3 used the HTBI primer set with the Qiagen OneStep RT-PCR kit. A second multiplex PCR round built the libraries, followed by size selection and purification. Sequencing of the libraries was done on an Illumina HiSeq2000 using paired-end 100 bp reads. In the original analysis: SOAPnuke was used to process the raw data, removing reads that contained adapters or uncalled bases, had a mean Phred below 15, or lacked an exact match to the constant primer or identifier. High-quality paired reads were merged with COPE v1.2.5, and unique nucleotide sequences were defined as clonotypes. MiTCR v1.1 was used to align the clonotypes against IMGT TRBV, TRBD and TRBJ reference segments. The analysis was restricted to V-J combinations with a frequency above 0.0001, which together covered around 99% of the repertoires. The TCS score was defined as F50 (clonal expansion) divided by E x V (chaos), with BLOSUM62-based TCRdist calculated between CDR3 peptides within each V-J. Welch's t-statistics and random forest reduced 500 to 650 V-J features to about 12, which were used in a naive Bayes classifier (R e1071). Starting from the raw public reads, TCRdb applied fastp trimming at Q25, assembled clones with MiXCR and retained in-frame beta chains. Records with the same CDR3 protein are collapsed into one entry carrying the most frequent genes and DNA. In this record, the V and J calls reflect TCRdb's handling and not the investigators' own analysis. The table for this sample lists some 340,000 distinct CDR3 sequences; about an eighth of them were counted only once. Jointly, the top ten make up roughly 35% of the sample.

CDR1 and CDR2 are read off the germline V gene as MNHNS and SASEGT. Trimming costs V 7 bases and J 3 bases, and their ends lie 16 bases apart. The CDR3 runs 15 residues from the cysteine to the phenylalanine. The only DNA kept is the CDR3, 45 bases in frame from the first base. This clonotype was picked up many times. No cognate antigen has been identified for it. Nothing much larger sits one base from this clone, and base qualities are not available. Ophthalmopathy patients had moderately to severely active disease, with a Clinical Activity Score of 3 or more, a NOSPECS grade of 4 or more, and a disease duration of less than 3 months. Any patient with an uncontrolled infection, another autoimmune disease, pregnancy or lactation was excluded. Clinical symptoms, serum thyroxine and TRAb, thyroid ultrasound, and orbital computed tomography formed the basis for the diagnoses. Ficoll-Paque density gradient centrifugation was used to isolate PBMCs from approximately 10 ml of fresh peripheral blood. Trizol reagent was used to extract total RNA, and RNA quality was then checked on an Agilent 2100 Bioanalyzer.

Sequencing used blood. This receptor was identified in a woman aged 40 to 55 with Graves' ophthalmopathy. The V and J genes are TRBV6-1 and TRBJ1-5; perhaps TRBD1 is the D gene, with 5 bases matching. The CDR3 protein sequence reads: CASNRQSGFNQPQHF. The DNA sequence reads TGTGCCAGCAACCGACAGTCTGGGTTCAATCAGCCCCAGCATTTT.